This TCR beta chain was sequenced for a study of T cell responses to AZD1222 COVID-19 vaccine. The CDR3 loop spans 17 amino acids. In germline, CDR1 is SGHVS, CDR2 FNYEAQ. The V and J ends lost 1 base and 4 bases, in that order; junction bases with no gene match: 9. Using immunoSEQ multiplex PCR, the repertoire was profiled, and TCRdb retains in-frame clones only, with some absent. The sample yields 130,000 to 150,000 clones, around nine tenths seen once. The receptor was derived from an adult in good health. The sequenced sample was peripheral blood, obtained on day 0 of AZD1222 vaccination. The genes are TRBV7-6 and TRBJ2-7; TRBD2 agrees at 11 bases. The CDR3 region is CASSLGTSGSVLYEQYF. The CDR3, as DNA: TGTGCCAGCAGCTTAGGCACTAGCGGGAGCGTCCTGTACGAGCAGTACTTC. Full variable domain (rest looked up from reference TRBV7-6 and TRBJ2-7): GAGVSQSPRYKVTKRGQDVALRCDPISGHVSLYWYRQALGQGPEFLTYFNYEAQQDKSGLPNDRFSAERPEGSISTLTIQRTEQRDSAMYRCASSLGTSGSVLYEQYFGPGTRLTVT.